Each of the 20 T cell receptor beta chains below was sequenced from the same sample in a study of T cells in Graves' hyperthyroidism and ophthalmopathy. Using RNA transcripts as the source, TCR beta CDR3 regions were amplified. In the first-round RT-PCR of the TCR CDR3, the HTBI primer set was used. MiXCR was run by TCRdb on the multiplex PCR reads, yielding one entry per CDR3 protein. The data contain 700,000 to 950,000 distinct CDR3 sequences, around 40% of them singletons. The sequenced sample was blood. Receptors were obtained from a woman aged 40 to 55 with Graves' hyperthyroidism.

There are many counts of this clonotype. The chain joins TRBV15 to TRBJ1-5; TRBD1 agrees at 10 bases. The CDR3 covers 17 residues. V shed 5 bases, J shed 0 bases, and the junction held 7 bases outside the gene matches. Per germline, CDR1 LNHNV and CDR2 YYDKDF (reference sequence). The CDR3, as DNA: TGTGCCACCAGCGGGACAGGGGAAAGGGGTAGCAATCAGCCCCAGCATTTT. This gives the protein CATSGTGERGSNQPQHF.

This chain connects TRBV25-1 to TRBJ1-3, with D possibly being TRBD1 (6 bases). V lost 3 bases and J 4 bases, leaving 13 bases between the germline ends. The CDR3 spans 15 residues. Germline lookup yields CDR1 MGHDK and CDR2 SYGVNS. The CDR3 DNA reads TGTGCCAGCAGTGAGGCTGGGGGGCACGGAAACACCATATATTTT. It is translated as CASSEAGGHGNTIYF.

V is TRBV4-1 and J is TRBJ2-7, with unresolved D. This CDR3 comprises 13 residues. V was trimmed by 1 base and J by 2 bases, leaving 6 bases between them. Looked up from germline, CDR1 is MGHRA and CDR2 is YSYEKL. CDR3 DNA: TGCGCCAGCAGCCAAGGGCCCCCCTACGAGCAGTACTTC. Protein: CASSQGPPYEQYF.

The J gene is TRBJ2-7, the V gene TRBV4-3, with 8 bases identical to TRBD2. CDR3 length: 16 residues. Germline CDR1 and CDR2: LGHNA and YSLEER. V shed 5 bases, J shed 4 bases, and the junction held 13 bases outside the gene matches. Here the CDR3 DNA reads TGCGCCAGCAGCTACGTGCTAGCGGGTACGATTTACGAGCAGTACTTC. Encoded protein: CASSYVLAGTIYEQYF.

This clonotype was counted between two and nine times. DNA for the CDR3: TGCGCCAGCAGCTTGGTCATGTCGCAGGGGGCGAGGAACACTGAAGCTTTCTTT. This encodes CASSLVMSQGARNTEAFF. The chain recombines TRBV5-1 with TRBJ1-1, with 8 bases fitting TRBD1. The germline CDR1 and CDR2 sequences are SGHRS and YFSETQ. The CDR3 runs 18 residues. After removal of 0 bases from V and 1 base from J, the junction contained 11 bases not matched to a gene.

This chain connects TRBV5-6 to TRBJ2-2; D might be TRBD2 (5 bases). The ends were cut back, 5 bases at V and 6 bases at J, with 20 bases in the middle. The CDR3 contains 16 residues. Per the germline V gene, CDR1 is SGHDT and CDR2 is YYEEEE. The CDR3 sequence is CASSYTGHVRAGELFF. CDR3 sequence (DNA): TGTGCCAGCAGTTACACGGGCCACGTGAGGGCCGGGGAGCTGTTTTTT.

With regard to this clonotype: At one end, the junction sequence differs from germline, possibly due to a read error. V is TRBV10-2 and J is TRBJ1-1, with 8 bases lining up with TRBD1. CDR1 is WSHSY and CDR2 is SAAADI in the germline V gene. The CDR3 is 12 amino acids. In DNA form, the CDR3 reads TGCACCAGCTTAAGGGACAGGAGTCATGCTTTCTTT. Protein sequence: CTSLRDRSHAFF.

The chain combines TRBV29-1 with TRBJ1-4; 10 nucleotides line up with TRBD1. The ends lost 4 bases at V and 10 bases at J; junction bases unmatched: 9. From germline, CDR1 is SQVTM and CDR2 ANQGSEA. The CDR3 consists of 14 residues. The CDR3 DNA follows: TGCAGCGTTGTGCGGACAGGGGGACGGGGAAAACTGTTTTTT. It yields the protein CSVVRTGGRGKLFF.

This clonotype was detected ten times or more. This CDR3 reads CASSPSDHNEKLFF. In nucleotides, the CDR3 is TGTGCCAGCAGTCCCTCGGACCATAATGAAAAACTGTTTTTT. The chain couples TRBV2 to TRBJ1-4; D gene unclear. Germline CDR1 reads SNHLY; CDR2 reads FYNNEI. The germline V and J ends were trimmed by 5 bases and 4 bases, with 11 bases remaining between them. The CDR3 contains 14 residues. Full variable domain (remainder filled in from reference TRBV2 and TRBJ1-4): EPEVTQTPSHQVTQMGQEVILRCVPISNHLYFYWYRQILGQKVEFLVSFYNNEISEKSEIFDDQFSVERPDGSNFTLKIRSTKLEDSAMYFCASSPSDHNEKLFFGSGTQLSVL.

The rearrangement joins TRBV7-2 to TRBJ1-2; 7 bases are a match to TRBD1. The CDR3 consists of 19 residues. Germline V gene lookup returns CDR1 SGHTA and CDR2 FQGNSA. V gave up 1 base and J gave up 2 bases; unmatched junction bases: 16. The CDR3, as DNA: TGTGCCAGCAGCTTAGTTTTTTCGGGACAGCGACAGCTAAACTATGGCTACACCTTC. This gives the protein CASSLVFSGQRQLNYGYTF.

The CDR3 protein is CASRSHATGENTIYF. The CDR3, as DNA: TGTGCCAGCAGATCGCACGCAACGGGAGAGAACACCATATATTTT. This chain links TRBV6-6 with TRBJ1-3; D gene unclear. Trimming took off 6 bases at V and 7 bases at J, with 19 bases between the two ends. The CDR3 is 15 residues long. Germline CDR1 MNHNY, CDR2 SVGAGI (reference sequence).

This clonotype was seen a few times. The rearrangement joins TRBV7-9 to TRBJ2-5; TRBD2 matches 12 bases. Germline loops: CDR1 SEHNR, CDR2 FQNEAQ (reference sequence). Germline trimming cut 0 bases from V and 7 bases from J; bases unmatched to any gene: 3. The CDR3 runs 15 residues. CDR3 DNA sequence: TGTGCCAGCAGCTTAGCGACTAGCGGGAGACGGACCCAGTACTTC. As protein: CASSLATSGRRTQYF.

To note about this clonotype: A much bigger clone sits one base away, suggesting this may be a read error. This chain uses TRBV7-8 with TRBJ1-2; TRBD1 matches 10 bases. Germline values: CDR1 SGHVS, CDR2 FQNEAQ. Losses at the gene ends were 3 bases for V and 13 bases for J; bases not matched to a gene: 5. This CDR3 is 12 amino acids long. The CDR3 region is CASSFSDRGSTF. The CDR3 nucleotides read TGTGCCAGCAGCTTTTCGGACAGGGGGTCCACCTTC.

The chain employs TRBV7-9 and TRBJ1-5, with 7 bases fitting TRBD1. J was trimmed by 5 bases and V by 0 bases; bases with no gene match: 4. Per the germline V gene, CDR1 is SEHNR and CDR2 is FQNEAQ (reference sequence). The CDR3 loop spans 15 amino acids. The CDR3 loop reads CASSLAQGWYQPQHF. As DNA, the CDR3 is TGTGCCAGCAGCTTAGCACAGGGGTGGTATCAGCCCCAGCATTTT. Filled out from reference TRBV7-9 and TRBJ1-5, the complete variable domain reads DTGVSQNPRHKITKRGQNVTFRCDPISEHNRLYWYRQTLGQGPEFLTYFQNEAQLEKSRLLSDRFSAERPKGSFSTLEIQRTEQGDSAMYLCASSLAQGWYQPQHFGDGTRLSIL.

A remark on this clonotype: Possible read error: a much larger clone is one base away. The V gene is TRBV11-2, the J gene TRBJ2-5; 7 bases align to TRBD2. CDR1 and CDR2 (germline): SGHAT, FQNNGV. J was trimmed by 6 bases and V by 5 bases; bases with no gene match: 12. CDR3 size: 15 residues. The CDR3 spells CASSTIGVGRQTQYF. The DNA for the CDR3 is TGTGCCAGCAGCACCATAGGTGTCGGGAGGCAGACCCAGTACTTC.

CDR3 region: CASSLDFDRLSEGTQYF. CDR3 in DNA: TGTGCCAGCAGCTTAGATTTCGACAGACTTTCCGAAGGGACCCAGTACTTC. J is TRBJ2-5 and V is TRBV7-9; D is perhaps TRBD1 (5 bases). The germline V gene encodes CDR1 SEHNR and CDR2 FQNEAQ (reference sequence). The V end was cut by 1 base, the J end by 7 bases, with 22 bases between. The CDR3 spans 17 residues.

V and J are TRBV6-6 and TRBJ2-7, with D unclear. V was cut by 5 bases and J by 5 bases, with 16 bases left in between. Germline CDR1 reads MNHNY; CDR2 reads SVGAGI (reference sequence). The CDR3 has 14 amino acids. The CDR3 coding sequence is TGTGCCAGCAGTCCGAGCGCTCCCTGGGACGAGCAGTACTTC. Translation: CASSPSAPWDEQYF.

The V call is TRBV3-1, the J call TRBJ1-5; no clear D. The CDR3 sequence is 13 residues long. V lost 3 bases, J lost 3 bases, and 6 bases lay in between. Germline V CDR1 and CDR2: LGHDT, YNNKEL (reference sequence). CDR3 nucleotides: TGTGCCAGCAGCCACTGTAACAATCAGCCCCAGCATTTT. This gives the protein CASSHCNNQPQHF.

This clonotype was seen at least ten times. Here the CDR3 DNA reads TGTGCCAGCAGTCGCGATTCCACCGAGCAGTACTTC. Protein product: CASSRDSTEQYF. The V and J genes are TRBV7-2 and TRBJ2-7; no clear D. The CDR3 is made up of 12 amino acids. Germline V CDR1 and CDR2: SGHTA, FQGNSA. V was clipped by 6 bases and J by 6 bases, with 12 bases between them.

CDR3 region: CASSQDGVWQGDGYTF. The CDR3 coding sequence is TGCGCCAGCAGCCAAGATGGAGTTTGGCAGGGGGATGGCTACACCTTC. The chain carries TRBV4-3 and TRBJ1-2; 7 bases map to TRBD1. V shed 0 bases, J shed 6 bases, and the junction held 10 bases outside the gene matches. CDR1 LGHNA and CDR2 YSLEER come from the germline V gene. The CDR3 contains 16 residues.